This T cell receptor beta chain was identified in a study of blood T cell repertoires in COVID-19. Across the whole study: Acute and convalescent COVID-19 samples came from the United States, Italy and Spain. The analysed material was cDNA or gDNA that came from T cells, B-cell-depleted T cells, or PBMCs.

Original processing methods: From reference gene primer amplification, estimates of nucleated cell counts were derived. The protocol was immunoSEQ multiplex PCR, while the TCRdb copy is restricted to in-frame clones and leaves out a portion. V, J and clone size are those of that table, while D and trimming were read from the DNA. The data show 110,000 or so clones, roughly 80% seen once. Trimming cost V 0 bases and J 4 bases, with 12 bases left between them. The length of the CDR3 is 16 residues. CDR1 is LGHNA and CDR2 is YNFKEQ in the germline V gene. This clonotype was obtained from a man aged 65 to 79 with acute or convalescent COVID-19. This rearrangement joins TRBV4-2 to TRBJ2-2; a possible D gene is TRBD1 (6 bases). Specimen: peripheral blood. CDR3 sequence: CASSQDPGAITGELFF. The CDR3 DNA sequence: TGTGCCAGCAGCCAAGATCCAGGGGCGATCACCGGGGAGCTGTTTTTT.